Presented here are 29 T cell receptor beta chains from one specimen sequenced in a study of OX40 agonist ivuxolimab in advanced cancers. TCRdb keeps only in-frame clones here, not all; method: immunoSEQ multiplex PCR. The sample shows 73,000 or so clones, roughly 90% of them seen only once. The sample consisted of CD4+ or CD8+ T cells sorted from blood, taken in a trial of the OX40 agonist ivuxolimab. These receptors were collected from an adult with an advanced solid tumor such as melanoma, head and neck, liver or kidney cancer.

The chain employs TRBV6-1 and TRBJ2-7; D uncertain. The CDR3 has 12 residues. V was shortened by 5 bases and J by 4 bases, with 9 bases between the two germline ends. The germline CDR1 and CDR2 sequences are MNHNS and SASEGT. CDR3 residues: CASSSQSYEQYF. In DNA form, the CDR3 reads TGTGCCAGCAGTAGTCAGAGTTACGAGCAGTACTTC.

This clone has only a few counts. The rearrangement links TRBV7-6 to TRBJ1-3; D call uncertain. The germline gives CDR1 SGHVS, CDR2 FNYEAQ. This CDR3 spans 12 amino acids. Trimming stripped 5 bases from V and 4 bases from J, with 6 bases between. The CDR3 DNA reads TGTGCCAGCAGCCAGACAGGAAACACCATATATTTT. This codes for CASSQTGNTIYF.

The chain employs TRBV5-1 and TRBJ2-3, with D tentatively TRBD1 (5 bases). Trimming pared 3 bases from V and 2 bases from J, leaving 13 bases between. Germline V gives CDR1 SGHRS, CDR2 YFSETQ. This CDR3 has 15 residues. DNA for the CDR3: TGCGCCAGCAGCTCCGGTTCACAGGTCACAGATACGCAGTATTTT. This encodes CASSSGSQVTDTQYF.

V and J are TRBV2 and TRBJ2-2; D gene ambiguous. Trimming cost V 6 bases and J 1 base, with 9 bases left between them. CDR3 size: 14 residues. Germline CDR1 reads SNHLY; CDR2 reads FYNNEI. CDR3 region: CASRNDQNTGELFF. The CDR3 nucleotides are TGTGCCAGCAGAAACGACCAGAACACCGGGGAGCTGTTTTTT.

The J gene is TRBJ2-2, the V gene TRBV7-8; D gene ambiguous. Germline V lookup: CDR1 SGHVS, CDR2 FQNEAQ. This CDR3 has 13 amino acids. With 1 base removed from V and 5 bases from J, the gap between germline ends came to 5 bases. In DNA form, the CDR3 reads TGTGCCAGCAGCTTAGGGGAAACCGGGGAGCTGTTTTTT. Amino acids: CASSLGETGELFF.

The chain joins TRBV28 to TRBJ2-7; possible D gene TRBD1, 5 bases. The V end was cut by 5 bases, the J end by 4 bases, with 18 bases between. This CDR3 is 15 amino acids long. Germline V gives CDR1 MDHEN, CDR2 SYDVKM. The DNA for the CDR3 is TGTGCCAGCAGTCCCCCCACTGCAGGGTTATACGAGCAGTACTTC. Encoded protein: CASSPPTAGLYEQYF. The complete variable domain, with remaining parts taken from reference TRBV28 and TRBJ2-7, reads DVKVTQSSRYLVKRTGEKVFLECVQDMDHENMFWYRQDPGLGLRLIYFSYDVKMKEKGDIPEGYSVSREKKERFSLILESASTNQTSMYLCASSPPTAGLYEQYFGPGTRLTVT.

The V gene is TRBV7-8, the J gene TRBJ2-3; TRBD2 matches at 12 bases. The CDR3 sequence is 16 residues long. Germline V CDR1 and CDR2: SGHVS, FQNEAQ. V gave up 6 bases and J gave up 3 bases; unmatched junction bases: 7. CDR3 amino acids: CASSYSSGGATDTQYF. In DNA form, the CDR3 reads TGTGCCAGCAGTTACTCTAGCGGGGGGGCAACAGATACGCAGTATTTT.

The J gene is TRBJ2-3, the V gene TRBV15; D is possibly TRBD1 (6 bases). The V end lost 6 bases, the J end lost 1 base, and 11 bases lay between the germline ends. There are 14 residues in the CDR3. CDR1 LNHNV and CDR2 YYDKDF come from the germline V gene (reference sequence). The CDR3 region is CATSTRTGTDTQYF. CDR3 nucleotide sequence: TGTGCCACCAGTACGAGGACAGGCACAGATACGCAGTATTTT.

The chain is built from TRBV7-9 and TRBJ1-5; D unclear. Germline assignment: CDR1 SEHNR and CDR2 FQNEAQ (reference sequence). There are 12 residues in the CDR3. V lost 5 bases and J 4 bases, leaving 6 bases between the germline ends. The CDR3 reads CASSLGNQPQHF. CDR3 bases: TGTGCCAGCAGCCTGGGGAATCAGCCCCAGCATTTT. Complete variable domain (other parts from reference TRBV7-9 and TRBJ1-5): DTGVSQNPRHKITKRGQNVTFRCDPISEHNRLYWYRQTLGQGPEFLTYFQNEAQLEKSRLLSDRFSAERPKGSFSTLEIQRTEQGDSAMYLCASSLGNQPQHFGDGTRLSIL.

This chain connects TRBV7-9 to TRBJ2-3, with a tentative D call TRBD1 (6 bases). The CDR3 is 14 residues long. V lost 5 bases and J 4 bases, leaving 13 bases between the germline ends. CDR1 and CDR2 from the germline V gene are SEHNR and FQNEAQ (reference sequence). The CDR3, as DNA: TGTGCCAGCAGCCCCGCGTCAGGGGCAGATACGCAGTATTTT. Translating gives CASSPASGADTQYF.

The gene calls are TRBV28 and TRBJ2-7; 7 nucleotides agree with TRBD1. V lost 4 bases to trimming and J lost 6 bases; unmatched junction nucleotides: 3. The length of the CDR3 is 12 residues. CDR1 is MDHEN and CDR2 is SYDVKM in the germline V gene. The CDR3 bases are TGTGCCAGCAGTTCGACAGGGTTCGAGCAGTACTTC. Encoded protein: CASSSTGFEQYF.

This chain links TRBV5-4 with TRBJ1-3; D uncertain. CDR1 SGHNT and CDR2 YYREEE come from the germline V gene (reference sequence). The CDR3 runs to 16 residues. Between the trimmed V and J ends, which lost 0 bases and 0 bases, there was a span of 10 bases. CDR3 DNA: TGTGCCAGCAGCTTGGGCCACAGTCCCTCTGGAAACACCATATATTTT. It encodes CASSLGHSPSGNTIYF.

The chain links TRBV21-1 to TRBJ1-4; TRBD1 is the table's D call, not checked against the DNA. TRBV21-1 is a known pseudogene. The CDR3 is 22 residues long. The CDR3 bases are TGTGCCAGCAGCAAAAGGGGGAGACAGGGGATAACTATCCCAGCAACTAATGAAAAACTGTTTTTT. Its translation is CASSKRGRQGITIPATNEKLFF.

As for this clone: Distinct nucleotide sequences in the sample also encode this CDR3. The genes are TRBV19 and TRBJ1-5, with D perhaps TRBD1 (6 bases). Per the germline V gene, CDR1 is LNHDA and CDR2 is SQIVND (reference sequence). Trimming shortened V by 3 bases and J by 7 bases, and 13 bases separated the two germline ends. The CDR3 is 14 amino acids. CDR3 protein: CASSMGPQGQPQHF. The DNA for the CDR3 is TGTGCCAGTAGTATGGGTCCCCAGGGGCAGCCCCAGCATTTT.

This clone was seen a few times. The CDR3 coding sequence is TGTGCCACCCTAGACAGGGAGGGCACTGAAGCTTTCTTT. Its protein product is CATLDREGTEAFF. The rearrangement joins TRBV10-3 to TRBJ1-1; 7 nucleotides align to TRBD1. Germline CDR1 ENHRY, CDR2 SYGVKD. V shed 10 bases and J 4 bases; nucleotides not matched to a gene: 9. The CDR3 extends over 13 amino acids.

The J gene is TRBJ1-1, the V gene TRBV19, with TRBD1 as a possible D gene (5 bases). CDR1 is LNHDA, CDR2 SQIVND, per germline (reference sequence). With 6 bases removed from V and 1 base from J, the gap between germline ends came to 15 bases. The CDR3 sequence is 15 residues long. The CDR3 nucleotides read TGTGCCAGTAGCGAGCAGGGAACCCAGAACACTGAAGCTTTCTTT. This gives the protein CASSEQGTQNTEAFF.

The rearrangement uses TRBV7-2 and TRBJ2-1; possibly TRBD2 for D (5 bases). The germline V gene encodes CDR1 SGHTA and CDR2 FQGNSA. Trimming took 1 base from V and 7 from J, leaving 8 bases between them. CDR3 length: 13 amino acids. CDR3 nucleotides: TGTGCCAGCAGCTTAGGAGGGTTTAATGAGCAGTTCTTC. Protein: CASSLGGFNEQFF.

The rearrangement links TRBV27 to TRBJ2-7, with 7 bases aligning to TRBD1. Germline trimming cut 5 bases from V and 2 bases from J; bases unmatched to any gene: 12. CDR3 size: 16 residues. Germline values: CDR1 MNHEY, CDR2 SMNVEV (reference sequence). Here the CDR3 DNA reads TGTGCCAGCAGTCCCCTGACAGGGCCCGATACCTACGAGCAGTACTTC. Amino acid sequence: CASSPLTGPDTYEQYF.

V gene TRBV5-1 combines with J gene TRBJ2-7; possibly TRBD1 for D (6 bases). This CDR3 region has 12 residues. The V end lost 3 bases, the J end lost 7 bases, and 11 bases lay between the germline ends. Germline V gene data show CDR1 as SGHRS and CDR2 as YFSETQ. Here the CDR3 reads CASSSGRGEQYF. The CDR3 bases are TGCGCCAGCAGCTCAGGTAGGGGGGAGCAGTACTTC. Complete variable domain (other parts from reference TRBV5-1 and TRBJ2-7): KAGVTQTPRYLIKTRGQQVTLSCSPISGHRSVSWYQQTPGQGLQFLFEYFSETQRNKGNFPGRFSGRQFSNSRSEMNVSTLELGDSALYLCASSSGRGEQYFGPGTRLTVT.

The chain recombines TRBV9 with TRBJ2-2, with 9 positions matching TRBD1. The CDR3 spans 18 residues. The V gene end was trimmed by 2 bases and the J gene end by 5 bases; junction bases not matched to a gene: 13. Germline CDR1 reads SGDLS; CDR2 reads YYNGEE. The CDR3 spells CASSVGTPTGGLTGELFF. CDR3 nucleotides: TGTGCCAGCAGCGTCGGAACCCCGACAGGGGGACTAACCGGGGAGCTGTTTTTT.

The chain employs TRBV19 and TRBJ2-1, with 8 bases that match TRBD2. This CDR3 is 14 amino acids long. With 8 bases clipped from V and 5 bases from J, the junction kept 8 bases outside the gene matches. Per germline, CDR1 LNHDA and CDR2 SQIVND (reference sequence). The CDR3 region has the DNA TGTGCCAGTTCGGGGGGGTACGGGAACAATGAGCAGTTCTTC. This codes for CASSGGYGNNEQFF.

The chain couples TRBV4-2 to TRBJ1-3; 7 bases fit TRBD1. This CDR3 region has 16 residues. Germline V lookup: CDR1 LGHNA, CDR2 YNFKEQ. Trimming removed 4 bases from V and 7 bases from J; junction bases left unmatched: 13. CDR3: CASSPGEGANGNTIYF. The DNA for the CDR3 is TGTGCCAGCAGCCCCGGGGAGGGGGCGAATGGGAACACCATATATTTT.

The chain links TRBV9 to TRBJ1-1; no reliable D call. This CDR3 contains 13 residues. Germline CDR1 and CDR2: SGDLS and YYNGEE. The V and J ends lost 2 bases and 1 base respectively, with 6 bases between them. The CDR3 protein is CASSVQANTEAFF. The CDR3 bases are TGTGCCAGCAGCGTGCAAGCGAACACTGAAGCTTTCTTT. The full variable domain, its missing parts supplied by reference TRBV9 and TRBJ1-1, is DSGVTQTPKHLITATGQRVTLRCSPRSGDLSVYWYQQSLDQGLQFLIQYYNGEERAKGNILERFSAQQFPDLHSELNLSSLELGDSALYFCASSVQANTEAFFGQGTRLTVV.

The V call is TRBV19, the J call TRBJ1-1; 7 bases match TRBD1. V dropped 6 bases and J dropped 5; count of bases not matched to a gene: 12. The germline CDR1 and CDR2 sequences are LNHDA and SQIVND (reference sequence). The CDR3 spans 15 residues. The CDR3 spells CASSPPVRGRTEAFF. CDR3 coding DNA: TGTGCCAGTAGCCCGCCGGTGAGGGGGCGAACTGAAGCTTTCTTT.

This CDR3 reads CASSLASATDTQYF. The CDR3 DNA reads as TGCGCCAGCAGCTTGGCGTCCGCCACAGATACGCAGTATTTT. The rearrangement uses TRBV5-1 and TRBJ2-3, with unresolved D. Germline V gives CDR1 SGHRS, CDR2 YFSETQ. The CDR3 runs to 14 residues. The V end was cut by 0 bases, the J end by 2 bases, with 7 bases between.

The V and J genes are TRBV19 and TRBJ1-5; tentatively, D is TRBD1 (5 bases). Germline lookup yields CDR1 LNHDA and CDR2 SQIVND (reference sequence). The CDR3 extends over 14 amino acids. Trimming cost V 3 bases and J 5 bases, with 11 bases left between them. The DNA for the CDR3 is TGTGCCAGTAGTATTGCGGCAGGGTATCAGCCCCAGCATTTT. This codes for CASSIAAGYQPQHF.

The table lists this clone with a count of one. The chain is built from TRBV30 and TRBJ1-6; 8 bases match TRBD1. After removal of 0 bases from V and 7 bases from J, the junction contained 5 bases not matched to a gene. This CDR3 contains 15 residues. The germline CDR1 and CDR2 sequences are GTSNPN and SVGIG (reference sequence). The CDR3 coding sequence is TGTGCCTGGAGTGTCAGGGGGCTTGGGAATTCACCCCTCCACTTT. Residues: CAWSVRGLGNSPLHF.

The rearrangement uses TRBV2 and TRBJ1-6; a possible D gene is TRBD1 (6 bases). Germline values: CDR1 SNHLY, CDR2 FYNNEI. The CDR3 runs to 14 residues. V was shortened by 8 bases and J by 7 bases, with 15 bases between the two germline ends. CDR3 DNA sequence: TGTGCCAGCCAGGGGAGGACGGGGAATTCACCCCTCCACTTT. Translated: CASQGRTGNSPLHF. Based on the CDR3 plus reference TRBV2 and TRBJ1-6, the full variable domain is EPEVTQTPSHQVTQMGQEVILRCVPISNHLYFYWYRQILGQKVEFLVSFYNNEISEKSEIFDDQFSVERPDGSNFTLKIRSTKLEDSAMYFCASQGRTGNSPLHFGNGTRLTVT.

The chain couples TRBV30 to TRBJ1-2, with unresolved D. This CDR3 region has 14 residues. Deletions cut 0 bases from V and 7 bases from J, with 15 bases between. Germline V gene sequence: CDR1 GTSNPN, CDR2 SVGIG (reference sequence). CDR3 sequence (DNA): TGTGCCTGGAGTGTACGGAGGGTCGGGAGTGGCTACACCTTC. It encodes CAWSVRRVGSGYTF.